These 2 T cell receptor beta chains share one sample of origin, sequenced in a study of shared clonotypes between healthy human individuals. Profiled with immunoSEQ multiplex PCR; TCRdb holds only in-frame clones, not every one. The sample has 2.3 million or so clones; over 85% are singletons. What was sequenced was naive CD4+ T cells from PBMCs. Stated subset: CD45RA+ positively selected. These receptors came from a man aged 18 to 29 in good health. Some clones in this sample may be carry-over from other donors' samples.

V gene TRBV5-4 combines with J gene TRBJ2-2; no definite D call. From germline, CDR1 is SGHNT and CDR2 YYREEE (reference sequence). This CDR3 comprises 15 residues. Trimming shortened V by 4 bases and J by 4 bases, and 14 bases separated the two germline ends. In DNA, the CDR3 is TGTGCCAGCAGCAAACTCGACCAAACCACCGGGGAGCTGTTTTTT. This sequence encodes CASSKLDQTTGELFF.

This rearrangement joins TRBV5-8 to TRBJ2-7; 7 positions agree with TRBD2. This CDR3 has 16 residues. Trimming removed 4 bases from V and 0 bases from J; junction bases left unmatched: 10. Germline V gene lookup returns CDR1 SGHTS and CDR2 YDEGEE. The CDR3 coding sequence is TGTGCCAGCAGCCCTTGGGCGGGAGCCTTCTCCTACGAGCAGTACTTC. Its protein product is CASSPWAGAFSYEQYF.